Listed here is a single T cell receptor (beta chain). The antigen remains undetermined. This record belongs to a study of long-term antiretroviral therapy in people with HIV. Run at survey level, the immunoSEQ assay was version v3.0. TCRdb's copy holds only in-frame clones and misses some; the assay was immunoSEQ multiplex PCR. The profile shows about 39,000 clones, 86% of them singletons. Findings of the study overall: Versus controls, repertoires in people with HIV had narrower CDR3 length ranges. ART adherence, viral resistance and therapy changes went undocumented.

This clonotype was obtained from a woman in her fifties or sixties with HIV. Sequenced here: unsorted PBMCs, sampled 1.2 years after starting antiretroviral therapy.

CDR3 loop: CASSGTLNQPQHF. As DNA, the CDR3 is TGTGCCAGTAGTGGGACCCTAAATCAGCCCCAGCATTTT. This chain links TRBV19 with TRBJ1-5; tentative D call: TRBD1 (5 bases). In germline, CDR1 is LNHDA, CDR2 SQIVND (reference sequence). Trimming stripped 5 bases from V and 4 bases from J, with 9 bases between. There are 13 residues in the CDR3.